The 15 T cell receptor beta chains reported below all come from one sample, sequenced in a study of cytomegalovirus exposure and HLA in healthy donors. With 60 Vbeta and 13 Jbeta primers, the PCR was carried out. The assay was immunoSEQ multiplex PCR, and TCRdb's table has in-frame clones only and misses some. The sample lists approximately 100,000 clones; 60% to 75% were seen once. The sample consisted of PBMCs. All receptors derive from a man in his forties or fifties in good health and CMV-seronegative.

This chain links TRBV5-1 with TRBJ1-1; 8 bases line up with TRBD1. The V gene's germline CDR1 is SGHRS and CDR2 YFSETQ. V was pared by 6 bases and J by 2 bases, with 12 bases of the junction left unmatched. CDR3 length equals 16 residues. CDR3 DNA: TGCGCCAGCAAGATTACAGGGGGAGCGATTAACACTGAAGCTTTCTTT. Translated: CASKITGGAINTEAFF.

The chain has TRBV6-6 and TRBJ2-5; a weak D match, TRBD1 (6 bases). The DNA end lines up better with TRBJ2-7; the J call may be wrong. This CDR3 contains 12 residues. Germline V gene sequence: CDR1 MNHNY, CDR2 SVGAGI (reference sequence). CDR3 DNA sequence: TGTGCCATCCAATCACAGGGACACGAGCAGTACTTC. Protein: CAIQSQGHEQYF.

The chain combines TRBV25-1 with TRBJ2-2; a possible D gene is TRBD2 (6 bases). The CDR3 is 16 amino acids. CDR1 and CDR2 (germline): MGHDK, SYGVNS. Trimming cost V 5 bases and J 4 bases, with 17 bases left between them. CDR3 region: CASSTSWGDGTGELFF. In nucleotides, the CDR3 is TGTGCCAGCAGTACATCATGGGGGGATGGCACCGGGGAGCTGTTTTTT.

V and J are TRBV7-2 and TRBJ1-5; D remains unclear. The CDR3 has 14 residues. Per germline, CDR1 SGHTA and CDR2 FQGNSA. Trimming took 2 bases from V and 2 from J, leaving 7 bases between them. CDR3 coding DNA: TGTGCCAGCAGCTTACAACAAGGCAATCAGCCCCAGCATTTT. This codes for CASSLQQGNQPQHF.

This chain links TRBV19 with TRBJ2-4; TRBD1 agrees at 7 bases. Trimming cost V 5 bases and J 0 bases; bases outside gene matches: 4. CDR1 is LNHDA, CDR2 SQIVND, per germline (reference sequence). The CDR3 spans 15 residues. The CDR3 DNA follows: TGTGCCAGTAGTGGGACAGACCTAGCCAAAAACATTCAGTACTTC. It translates to CASSGTDLAKNIQYF.

The V call is TRBV2, the J call TRBJ2-1, with D unclear. The germline V and J ends were trimmed by 4 bases and 8 bases, with 12 bases remaining between them. The CDR3 contains 13 residues. CDR1 and CDR2 (germline): SNHLY, FYNNEI. In DNA form, the CDR3 reads TGTGCCAGCAGTGGGTCACCCCGGGATGAGCAGTTCTTC. Protein product: CASSGSPRDEQFF.

This chain connects TRBV28 to TRBJ2-7, with D possibly matching TRBD1 (6 bases). The V gene's germline CDR1 is MDHEN and CDR2 SYDVKM. The CDR3 covers 14 residues. V was trimmed by 3 bases and J by 3 bases, leaving 12 bases between them. Here the CDR3 DNA reads TGTGCCAGCAGTTTGAGGAACAGGGACTACGAGCAGTACTTC. Amino acid sequence: CASSLRNRDYEQYF.

The V call is TRBV7-6, the J call TRBJ2-1, with a weak D call TRBD2 (6 bases). This CDR3 is built from 16 residues. Trimming removed 5 bases from V and 1 base from J, with 15 bases in between. Looked up from germline, CDR1 is SGHVS and CDR2 is FNYEAQ. This chain's CDR3 is CASSILTAGSYNEQFF. The CDR3 bases are TGTGCCAGCAGCATCTTGACGGCGGGATCCTACAATGAGCAGTTCTTC.

J is TRBJ2-5 and V is TRBV7-3; tentative D call: TRBD1 (5 bases). Germline V gives CDR1 SGHTA, CDR2 FQGTGA. V lost 5 bases and J lost 4, with 14 bases in between. The CDR3 is 14 residues long. In nucleotides, the CDR3 is TGTGCCAGCAGCGCCAAGGGTAGGGGAGAGACCCAGTACTTC. It translates to CASSAKGRGETQYF.

This clone was picked up one time. The chain employs TRBV4-2 and TRBJ2-3; tentative D call: TRBD1 (6 bases). This CDR3 contains 16 residues. The V and J ends lost 1 base and 4 bases respectively, with 15 bases between them. CDR1 and CDR2 (germline): LGHNA, YNFKEQ. CDR3 region: CASSQVVSGEPDTQYF. Here the CDR3 DNA reads TGTGCCAGCAGCCAAGTAGTGTCAGGGGAGCCAGATACGCAGTATTTT.

The chain has TRBV5-6 and TRBJ2-5, with 9 bases lining up with TRBD1. Germline-derived CDR1 and CDR2 are SGHDT and YYEEEE. This CDR3 has 14 residues. V shed 3 bases, J shed 5 bases, and the junction held 5 bases outside the gene matches. The DNA for the CDR3 is TGTGCCAGCAGCTGGACAGGGGTAAAGGAGACCCAGTACTTC. Translation: CASSWTGVKETQYF.

Comment on this clone: The junction does not match germline at one end; this may be a read error. The chain recombines TRBV7-9 with TRBJ2-7, with D unclear. Looked up from germline, CDR1 is SEHNR and CDR2 is FQNEAQ (reference sequence). This CDR3 has 8 amino acids. CDR3 sequence (DNA): TGTGCCAGCAGCGCTTACTCCTTC. Amino acid sequence: CASSAYSF.

J is TRBJ2-3 and V is TRBV25-1; 9 nucleotides match TRBD1. V trimming: 5 bases; J trimming: 4 bases; junction bases outside the gene matches: 7. Germline V gene sequence: CDR1 MGHDK, CDR2 SYGVNS. This CDR3 region has 15 residues. The CDR3, as DNA: TGTGCCAGCAGTCCCCGGGACAGGGCGTCAGATACGCAGTATTTT. Protein sequence: CASSPRDRASDTQYF.

This chain uses TRBV2 with TRBJ1-6, with 9 bases identical to TRBD1. Unmatched junction bases numbered 9, after V lost 7 bases and J lost 11 bases. The CDR3 sequence is 14 residues long. The germline CDR1 and CDR2 sequences are SNHLY and FYNNEI. The CDR3 loop reads CASTPSGQGTPLHF. DNA for the CDR3: TGTGCCAGCACCCCATCAGGACAGGGGACACCCCTCCACTTT.

V gene TRBV4-1 combines with J gene TRBJ2-1, with 9 bases fitting TRBD2. Germline CDR1 is MGHRA and CDR2 is YSYEKL. The V gene end was trimmed by 1 base and the J gene end by 4 bases; junction bases not matched to a gene: 5. This CDR3 comprises 16 residues. The CDR3 nucleotides are TGCGCCAGCAGCCAAGGGCTAGCGGGGACATACAATGAGCAGTTCTTC. Its protein product is CASSQGLAGTYNEQFF.